The present T cell receptor beta chain was sequenced within a study of OX40 agonist ivuxolimab in advanced cancers. Study details: Patients were given ivuxolimab, an antibody that agonizes OX40 (CD134).

Regarding this clone: Its antigen is still unknown.

Trimming removed 4 bases at V and 3 bases at J, with 7 bases between. CDR1 and CDR2 from the germline V gene are MDHEN and SYDVKM. The length of the CDR3 is 12 residues. Only in-frame clones appear in the TCRdb table, and some are missing; sequencing was by immunoSEQ multiplex PCR. The sample includes 35,000 to 45,000 clones, more than 85% of them seen just once. Broader study findings: The average count of expanded clones was higher among CD8+ T cells than among CD4+. Circulating CD4+ and CD8+ T cells showed clonal expansion by week 6 at 0.1 to 3.0 mg/kg.

It was autoimmune disease history or systemic immunosuppression that excluded patients. The chain is built from TRBV28 and TRBJ2-7, with D possibly being TRBD2 (5 bases). Sequencing used CD4+ or CD8+ T cells sorted from blood, obtained in a trial of the OX40 agonist ivuxolimab. This receptor was obtained from an adult with an advanced solid tumor such as melanoma, head and neck, liver or kidney cancer. The chain's CDR3 is CASSSTIYEQYF. Written as DNA, the CDR3 is TGTGCCAGCAGTTCGACTATCTACGAGCAGTACTTC.